This T cell receptor beta chain was recorded in a study of T-cell memory formation after mild COVID-19. About the research overall: Among the donors, TCR clusters were largely specific to each donor.

Constant-segment primers and 5'RACE yielded cDNA libraries for TCR alpha and TCR beta, each carrying sample barcodes and UMIs. Via MiXCR, TCRdb re-called the 5' RACE reads, giving one row per CDR3 protein. The sample lists about 110,000 distinct CDR3 sequences, roughly a sixth occurring once. This clonotype showed up just a few times. Its matching antigen is unknown. Unmatched junction bases numbered 5, after V lost 3 bases and J lost 2 bases. Germline V CDR1 and CDR2: LNHDA, SQIVND (reference sequence). The CDR3 runs 15 residues. General study results and limits: Later expanders leaned CD4+, whereas day 15 to 85 contracting clones were balanced CD4/CD8. CD4+ contracting clones lay mainly in CM and EM, CD8+ ones in EMRA.

This chain connects TRBV19 to TRBJ2-3; TRBD2 matches at 7 bases. The sequence came from a man in his late teens or twenties who had mild COVID-19 (a few samples of this study predate the infection). Cell type and time point are not known. Sequencing was done on a sample of PBMCs or a T cell subset sorted from them (not recorded which). The CDR3 DNA is TGTGCCAGTAGTATTCAAGCGGGGCCCACAGATACGCAGTATTTT. Translating gives CASSIQAGPTDTQYF.